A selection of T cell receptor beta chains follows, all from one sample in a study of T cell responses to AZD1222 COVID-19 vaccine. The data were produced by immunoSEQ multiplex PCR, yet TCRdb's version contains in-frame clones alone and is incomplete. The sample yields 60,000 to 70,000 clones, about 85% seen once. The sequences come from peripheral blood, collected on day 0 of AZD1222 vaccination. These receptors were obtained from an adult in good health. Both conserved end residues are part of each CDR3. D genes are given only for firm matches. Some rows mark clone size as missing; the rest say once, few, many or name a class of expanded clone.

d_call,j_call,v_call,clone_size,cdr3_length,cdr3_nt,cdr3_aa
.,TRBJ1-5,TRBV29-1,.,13,TGCAGCGTTGATACCGGAGCTGATCAGCCCCAGCATTTT,CSVDTGADQPQHF
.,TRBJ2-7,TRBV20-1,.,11,TGCAGTGTTAGAGGGACGGGAGAGCAGTACTTC,CSVRGTGEQYF
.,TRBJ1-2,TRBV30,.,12,TGTGCCTGGAGTGTCCAGCTATATGGCTACACCTTC,CAWSVQLYGYTF
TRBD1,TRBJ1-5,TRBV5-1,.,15,TGCGCCAGCAGGGAGGGGGCGGGAGGCAATCAGCCCCAGCATTTT,CASREGAGGNQPQHF
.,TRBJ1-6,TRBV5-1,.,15,TGCGCCAGCAGCTTGGCACTGAGCTATAATTCACCCCTCCACTTT,CASSLALSYNSPLHF
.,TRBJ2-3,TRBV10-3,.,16,TGTGCCATCAGTGGATTAGGGGGGGGCCAAACAGATACGCAGTATTTT,CAISGLGGGQTDTQYF
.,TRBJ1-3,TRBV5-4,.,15,TGTGCCAGCAGCTTGTTGGGGACCTCTGGAAACACCATATATTTT,CASSLLGTSGNTIYF
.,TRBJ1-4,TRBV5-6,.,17,TGTGCCAGCAGCTTATTTCGGGGCAGGGCAGCGAATGAAAAACTGTTTTTT,CASSLFRGRAANEKLFF
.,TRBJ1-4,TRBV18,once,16,TGTGCCAGCTCAACAAGGAGGGTCTCCTGGGGTGAAAAACTGTTTTTT,CASSTRRVSWGEKLFF
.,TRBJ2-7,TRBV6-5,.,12,TGTGCCAGCACCCCCACCGGCTACGAGCAGTACTTC,CASTPTGYEQYF
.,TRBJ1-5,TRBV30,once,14,TGTGCCTGGAGTGTACCGAGATCCGATCAGCCCCAGCATTTT,CAWSVPRSDQPQHF
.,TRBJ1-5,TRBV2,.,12,TGTGCCAGCAGCCGCGTAACCCAGCCCCAGCATTTT,CASSRVTQPQHF
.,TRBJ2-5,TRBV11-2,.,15,TGTGCCAGCAGCTTAGGTGGGCTCTCTGGTGAGACCCAGTACTTC,CASSLGGLSGETQYF
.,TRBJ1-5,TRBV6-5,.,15,TGTGCCAGCAGTCCACAGGGCCTGAGCAATCAGCCCCAGCATTTT,CASSPQGLSNQPQHF
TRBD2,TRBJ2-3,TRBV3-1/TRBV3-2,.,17,TGTGCCAGCAGCCTGCTTAGCGGGGGGGCAGGCACAGATACGCAGTATTTT,CASSLLSGGAGTDTQYF
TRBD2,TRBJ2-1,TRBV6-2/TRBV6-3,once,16,TGTGCCAGCAGCCCTGCTGGACTAGCGGGGGGGCACGGGCAGTTCTTC,CASSPAGLAGGHGQFF
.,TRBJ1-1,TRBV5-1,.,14,TGCGCCAGCAGCTTGGATGGCACGAACACTGAAGCTTTCTTT,CASSLDGTNTEAFF
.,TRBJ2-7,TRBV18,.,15,TGTGCCAGCAGGGGGGCCCTGCGAACTCCATACGAGCAGTACTTC,CASRGALRTPYEQYF
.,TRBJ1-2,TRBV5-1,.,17,TGCGCCAGCAGCGTCAATTCTCGGGCGGCCAACTTCTATGGCTACACCTTC,CASSVNSRAANFYGYTF
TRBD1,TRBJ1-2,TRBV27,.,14,TGTGCCAGCAGCCGGGACAGGTCAAACTATGGCTACACCTTC,CASSRDRSNYGYTF
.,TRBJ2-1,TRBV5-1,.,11,TGCGCCAGCAGCTTTAGCAATGAGCAGTTCTTC,CASSFSNEQFF
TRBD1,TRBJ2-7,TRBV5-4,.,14,TGTGCCAGCAGCTCTGGACAGGGGAGATCCGAGCAGTACTTC,CASSSGQGRSEQYF
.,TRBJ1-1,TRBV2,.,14,TGTGCCAGCAGGGGGGACCTAAGCCGGACTGAAGCTTTCTTT,CASRGDLSRTEAFF
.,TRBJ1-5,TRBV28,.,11,TGTGCCAGCGGGCGGGATCAGCCCCAGCATTTT,CASGRDQPQHF
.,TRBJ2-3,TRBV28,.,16,TGTGCCAGCAGTTCGAGCGGGCAATCTAGCACAGATACGCAGTATTTT,CASSSSGQSSTDTQYF
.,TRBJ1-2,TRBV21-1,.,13,TGTGCCAGCAGCAATGGGAGCCTATGGGGCTACACCTTC,CASSNGSLWGYTF
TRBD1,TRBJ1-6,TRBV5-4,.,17,TGTGCCAGCAGCTTGGCCCCGCAGGGACAGGGAAATTCACCCCTCCACTTT,CASSLAPQGQGNSPLHF
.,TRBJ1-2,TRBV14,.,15,TGTGCCAGCAGCCAAGAGCACAGATCCGGCTATGGCTACACCTTC,CASSQEHRSGYGYTF
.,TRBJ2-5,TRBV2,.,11,TGTGCCAGCAGTGAAGGGGAGACCCAGTACTTC,CASSEGETQYF
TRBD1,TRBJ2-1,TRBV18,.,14,TGTGCCAGCTCACCACTGCAGGGGGAAGGTGAGCAGTTCTTC,CASSPLQGEGEQFF
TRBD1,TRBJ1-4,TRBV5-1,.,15,TGCGCCAGCAGCTTATCGGGACAGGGCGGTGAAAAACTGTTTTTT,CASSLSGQGGEKLFF
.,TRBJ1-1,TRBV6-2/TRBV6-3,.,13,TGTGCCAGCAGCCGCGGTCGCAACACTGAAGCTTTCTTT,CASSRGRNTEAFF
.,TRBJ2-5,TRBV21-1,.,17,TGTGCCAGCAGCGACAGGAGGACTAGCGGGGGACAAGAGACCCAGTACTTC,CASSDRRTSGGQETQYF
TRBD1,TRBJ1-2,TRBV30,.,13,TGTGCCTGGATCGAAGGACAGGGAAGCTTCTACACCTTC,CAWIEGQGSFYTF
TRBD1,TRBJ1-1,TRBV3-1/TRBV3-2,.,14,TGTGCCAGCAGACTGACAGGGGGGAACACTGAAGCTTTCTTT,CASRLTGGNTEAFF
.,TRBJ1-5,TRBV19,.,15,TGTGCCAGTACCCTGGGGGCAGGGGTCCATCAGCCCCAGCATTTT,CASTLGAGVHQPQHF
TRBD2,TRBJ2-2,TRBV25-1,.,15,TGTGCCAGCAGTGAATACACGGGGGGCACCGGGGAGCTGTTTTTT,CASSEYTGGTGELFF
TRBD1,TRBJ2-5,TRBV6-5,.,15,TGTGCCAGCAGTTACTGGGGACAGGGACGTGAGACCCAGTACTTC,CASSYWGQGRETQYF
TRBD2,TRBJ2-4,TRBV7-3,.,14,TGTGCCAGCAGCCCCGCGGGAGGGTTTAACATTCAGTACTTC,CASSPAGGFNIQYF
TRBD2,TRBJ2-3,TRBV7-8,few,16,TGTGCCAGCAGCCTCAGCGGGGGGGCGGGAACAGATACGCAGTATTTT,CASSLSGGAGTDTQYF
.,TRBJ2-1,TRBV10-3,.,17,TGTGCCATCAGTGAGCGCAGCCAAAGGGGTCAGACAAATGAGCAGTTCTTC,CAISERSQRGQTNEQFF
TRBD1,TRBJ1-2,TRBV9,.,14,TGTGCCAGCAGCGCAACCGACAGGGACTATGGCTACACCTTC,CASSATDRDYGYTF